This record concerns one T cell receptor (beta chain) sequence. This specimen comes from a study of blood T cell repertoires in COVID-19. Study as a whole: Collection of acute and convalescent COVID-19 samples took place in the United States, Italy and Spain. Nucleic acid was either cDNA or gDNA, and it came from T cells, B-cell-depleted T cells, or PBMCs.

CDR1 and CDR2 (germline): MNHEY, SMNVEV (reference sequence). V was pared by 6 bases and J by 6 bases, with 12 bases between. This CDR3 contains 13 residues. As originally analysed: Amplifying reference gene primers gave estimates of nucleated cell counts. Assay: immunoSEQ multiplex PCR; the TCRdb copy retains only in-frame clones and omits some. V and J calls and clone size follow that table, whereas D and trimming were derived from the DNA. The sample has about 70,000 clones, around 90% seen once. What was sequenced was peripheral blood. This clonotype was sampled from a man aged 50 or older with acute or convalescent COVID-19. This rearrangement joins TRBV27 to TRBJ1-5; possible D gene TRBD1, 6 bases. The CDR3 DNA follows: TGTGCCAGCAGGTACAGGGCTGGTCAGCCCCAGCATTTT. Protein sequence: CASRYRAGQPQHF.